The entry below gives a single T cell receptor (beta chain) sequence along with its context. Its target is unknown. TCRbeta libraries were built with three rounds of nested PCR, modified from ARM-PCR. TCRdb ran MiXCR on the multiplex PCR reads and lists one entry per CDR3 protein. Found here are some 51,000 distinct CDR3 sequences, more than 55% of them singletons; the top ten hold approximately 30%. CDR1 DFQATT and CDR2 SNEGSKA come from the germline V gene (reference sequence). CDR3 length: 12 residues. The ends were cut back, 6 bases at V and 4 bases at J, with 10 bases in the middle. This sample is part of a study of tumor and adjacent non-tumor tissue in lung cancer. Broader study findings: Normal lung showed higher cumulative top 100 clone frequency than tumor.

This sample's RNA came from whole unsorted tissue. The normal lung tissue was taken more than 3 cm from the tumor edge. Donors were chemotherapy-naive, newly diagnosed lung cancer surgical patients in China, August–late 2014. The chain carries TRBV20-1 and TRBJ1-5, with D hard to call. Sequencing input: distant non-tumor lung tissue. This TCR derives from a woman aged 70 to 79 with non-small cell lung cancer. The CDR3: CSASSSNQPQHF. CDR3 sequence (DNA): TGCAGTGCCAGCTCGTCAAATCAGCCCCAGCATTTT.